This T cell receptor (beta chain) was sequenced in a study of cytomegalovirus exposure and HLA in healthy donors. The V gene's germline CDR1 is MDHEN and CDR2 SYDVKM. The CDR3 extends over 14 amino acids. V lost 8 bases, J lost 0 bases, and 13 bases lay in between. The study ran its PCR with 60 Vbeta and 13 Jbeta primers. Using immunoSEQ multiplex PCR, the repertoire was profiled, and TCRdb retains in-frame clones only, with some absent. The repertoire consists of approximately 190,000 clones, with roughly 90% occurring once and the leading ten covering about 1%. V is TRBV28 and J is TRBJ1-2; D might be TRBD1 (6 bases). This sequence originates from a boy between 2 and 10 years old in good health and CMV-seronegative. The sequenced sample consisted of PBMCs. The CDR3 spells CASEFGGSNYGYTF. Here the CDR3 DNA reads TGTGCCAGCGAATTTGGGGGCTCTAACTATGGCTACACCTTC.